This entry features one T cell receptor (beta chain) sequence. Its antigen is still unknown. This entry comes from a study of T cell responses to AZD1222 COVID-19 vaccine. In the study overall: Combined were second doses at about 4 or about 12 weeks. Findings of the study overall: Repertoire sampling was restricted to post-peak T cell response timepoints.

TCRdb keeps only in-frame clones here, not all; method: immunoSEQ multiplex PCR. The sample holds over 150,000 clones, 87% seen once. Germline loops: CDR1 GTSNPN, CDR2 SVGIG (reference sequence). The CDR3 is made up of 15 amino acids. The V and J ends lost 2 bases and 2 bases respectively, with 13 bases between them. The chain couples TRBV30 to TRBJ1-3, with no clear D. This TCR was sampled from an adult in good health. The material was peripheral blood, obtained on day 0 of AZD1222 vaccination. Here the CDR3 reads CAWSSGPRAGNTIYF. CDR3 DNA: TGTGCCTGGAGTTCCGGGCCTCGGGCTGGAAACACCATATATTTT.